This T cell receptor (beta chain) was observed in a study of CD8 T cells in Susac syndrome. CDR3 size: 13 residues. From germline, CDR1 is MNHEY and CDR2 SMNVEV (reference sequence). V dropped 10 bases and J dropped 3 bases, with 16 bases sitting between them. Random-hexamer reverse transcription was applied to roughly 0.5 to 1 ug RNA. With immunoSEQ multiplex PCR, TCR beta CDR3 was amplified across 54 Vbeta and 13 Jbeta. MiXCR, run by TCRdb on the immunoSEQ multiplex PCR reads, gives a single entry per CDR3 protein. The data hold over 95,000 distinct CDR3 sequences, with just under 95% observed a single time.

The TCR was taken from a human donor in good health. Sequencing was done on a sample of CD8+ T cells from PBMCs. The V gene is TRBV27, the J gene TRBJ2-7; possibly TRBD1 for D (6 bases). The CDR3 coding sequence is TGTGCCATCGCGGACAGCTTCAACTACGAGCAGTACTTC. Its protein product is CAIADSFNYEQYF.